The 19 T cell receptor beta chains below come from one sample, sequenced in a study of blood T cell repertoires in COVID-19. TCRdb's table, derived via immunoSEQ multiplex PCR, lists solely in-frame clones and lacks some. Among about 65,000 clones listed, roughly 90% were seen once. The source material was peripheral blood. These receptor sequences come from a man aged 60 to 75 with acute or convalescent COVID-19.

CDR3 bases: TGTGCCAGCAGCCCCCAAGCGGGGGGGGTTGAGCAGTTCTTC. The encoded protein is CASSPQAGGVEQFF. V usage is TRBV11-2 and J usage is TRBJ2-1; 10 positions agree with TRBD2. Germline CDR1 SGHAT, CDR2 FQNNGV. This CDR3 comprises 14 residues. After removal of 5 bases from V and 9 bases from J, the junction contained 7 bases not matched to a gene.

The chain couples TRBV5-6 to TRBJ1-2; D gene uncertain. This CDR3 spans 11 amino acids. CDR1 SGHDT and CDR2 YYEEEE come from the germline V gene. V lost 5 bases and J lost 3, with 5 bases in between. CDR3 nucleotide sequence: TGTGCCAGCAGGAGGGACTATGGCTACACCTTC. Translation gives CASRRDYGYTF. Together with reference TRBV5-6 and TRBJ1-2, the CDR3 gives the full variable domain: DAGVTQSPTHLIKTRGQQVTLRCSPKSGHDTVSWYQQALGQGPQFIFQYYEEEERQRGNFPDRFSGHQFPNYSSELNVNALLLGDSALYLCASRRDYGYTFGSGTRLTVV.

The CDR3 DNA is TGCGCCAGCAGTTTAGCTGGCTTCGGACTAGCGATGGGCTACGAGCAGTACTTC. It encodes CASSLAGFGLAMGYEQYF. The V call is TRBV5-1, the J call TRBJ2-7, with 9 bases identical to TRBD2. The J segment lost 3 bases and the V segment lost 5 bases, leaving 18 bases of the junction unmatched. The length of the CDR3 is 18 residues. Germline V gene data show CDR1 as SGHRS and CDR2 as YFSETQ.

This rearrangement joins TRBV19 to TRBJ1-2; perhaps TRBD1 as D (6 bases). The CDR3 sequence is 15 residues long. Between the trimmed V and J ends, which lost 7 bases and 0 bases, there was a span of 15 bases. CDR1 and CDR2 from the germline V gene are LNHDA and SQIVND (reference sequence). The CDR3 sequence is CASTLLGGANYGYTF. CDR3 sequence (DNA): TGTGCCAGTACCCTATTAGGGGGGGCTAACTATGGCTACACCTTC.

The chain couples TRBV7-2 to TRBJ1-5, with TRBD1 matching over 9 bases. CDR1 and CDR2 (germline): SGHTA, FQGNSA. V dropped 1 base and J dropped 6; count of bases not matched to a gene: 4. The CDR3 runs 15 residues. The chain's CDR3 is CASSLGTGDGQPQHF. The CDR3 bases are TGTGCCAGCAGCTTAGGGACAGGGGACGGTCAGCCCCAGCATTTT.

The chain joins TRBV18 to TRBJ2-1, with 8 bases identical to TRBD2. The CDR3 contains 14 residues. Germline V gene lookup returns CDR1 KGHSH and CDR2 LQKENI. V was clipped by 4 bases and J by 6 bases; unmatched bases: 5. CDR3 sequence: CASSQRGGRNEQFF. The DNA for the CDR3 is TGTGCCAGCTCACAACGCGGGGGGCGCAATGAGCAGTTCTTC. The full variable domain, in which reference TRBV18 and TRBJ2-1 provide the parts outside the CDR3, is NAGVMQNPRHLVRRRGQEARLRCSPMKGHSHVYWYRQLPEEGLKFMVYLQKENIIDESGMPKERFSAEFPKEGPSILRIQQVVRGDSAAYFCASSQRGGRNEQFFGPGTRLTVL.

The J gene is TRBJ1-2, the V gene TRBV3-1 (or the pseudogene TRBV3-2), with D tentatively TRBD1 (5 bases). CDR3 length equals 17 residues. V was pared by 0 bases and J by 0 bases, with 14 bases between. Germline loops: CDR1 LGHDT, CDR2 YNNKEL (reference sequence). CDR3 sequence (DNA): TGTGCCAGCAGCCAAGATCACCGGGGGTTCGCTAACTATGGCTACACCTTC. This translates into CASSQDHRGFANYGYTF.

This CDR3 is CAWSVIGTQGAFF. For the CDR3, the DNA is TGTGCCTGGAGTGTAATCGGGACTCAGGGAGCTTTCTTT. The V and J genes are TRBV30 and TRBJ1-1; tentatively, D is TRBD1 (5 bases). The CDR3 consists of 13 residues. Germline V CDR1 and CDR2: GTSNPN, SVGIG (reference sequence). The ends were cut back, 0 bases at V and 10 bases at J, with 15 bases in the middle. The full variable domain, in which reference TRBV30 and TRBJ1-1 provide the parts outside the CDR3, is SQTIHQWPATLVQPVGSPLSLECTVEGTSNPNLYWYRQAAGRGLQLLFYSVGIGQISSEVPQNLSASRPQDRQFILSSKKLLLSDSGFYLCAWSVIGTQGAFFGQGTRLTVV.

This chain connects TRBV7-2 to TRBJ2-3; D may be TRBD2 (5 bases). The CDR3 contains 17 residues. Germline CDR1 SGHTA, CDR2 FQGNSA. V gave up 5 bases and J gave up 0 bases, with 18 bases separating them. The CDR3 DNA reads as TGTGCCAGCAGCAGGAGGAGGCCTCCCTCTAGCACAGATACGCAGTATTTT. Its translation: CASSRRRPPSSTDTQYF.

This rearrangement joins TRBV7-3 to TRBJ2-6; 7 bases agree with TRBD1. The CDR3 consists of 17 residues. With 4 bases clipped from V and 0 bases from J, the junction kept 6 bases outside the gene matches. The V gene's germline CDR1 is SGHTA and CDR2 FQGTGA. The CDR3 sequence is CASSSRTGLSGANVLTF. CDR3 nucleotides: TGTGCCAGCAGCTCCCGGACAGGCCTCTCTGGGGCCAACGTCCTGACTTTC. Complete variable domain (other parts from reference TRBV7-3 and TRBJ2-6): GAGVSQTPSNKVTEKGKYVELRCDPISGHTALYWYRQSLGQGPEFLIYFQGTGAADDSGLPNDRFFAVRPEGSVSTLKIQRTERGDSAVYLCASSSRTGLSGANVLTFGAGSRLTVL.

The J gene is TRBJ1-1, the V gene TRBV5-1; 10 bases fit TRBD1. The CDR3 has 14 residues. V was clipped by 0 bases and J by 8 bases; unmatched bases: 4. Germline assignment: CDR1 SGHRS and CDR2 YFSETQ. CDR3 amino acids: CASSLGQGAGEAFF. The CDR3 DNA follows: TGCGCCAGCAGCTTGGGACAGGGGGCAGGGGAAGCTTTCTTT.

CDR3 residues: CASSIPGGILNTEAFF. CDR3 nucleotide sequence: TGTGCCAGCAGCATCCCGGGGGGCATATTGAACACTGAAGCTTTCTTT. The gene calls are TRBV7-8 and TRBJ1-1; a weak D match, TRBD1 (6 bases). Trimming took off 5 bases at V and 0 bases at J, with 16 bases between the two ends. This CDR3 comprises 16 residues. Germline assignment: CDR1 SGHVS and CDR2 FQNEAQ. Using reference TRBV7-8 and TRBJ1-1 for the parts outside the CDR3, the full variable domain is GAGVSQSPRYKVAKRGQDVALRCDPISGHVSLFWYQQALGQGPEFLTYFQNEAQLDKSGLPSDRFFAERPEGSVSTLKIQRTQQEDSAVYLCASSIPGGILNTEAFFGQGTRLTVV.

The genes are TRBV7-8 and TRBJ2-7; D possibly corresponds to TRBD1 (5 bases). This CDR3 has 14 residues. V was pared by 4 bases and J by 2 bases, with 12 bases between. Germline lookup yields CDR1 SGHVS and CDR2 FQNEAQ. The CDR3 sequence is CASSSSETAYEQYF. CDR3 nucleotides: TGTGCCAGCAGCTCCTCTGAGACAGCCTACGAGCAGTACTTC.

The V gene is TRBV2, the J gene TRBJ2-3; 10 bases are shared with TRBD2. This CDR3 is 16 amino acids long. The V gene end was trimmed by 6 bases and the J gene end by 3 bases; junction bases not matched to a gene: 9. Germline V gene sequence: CDR1 SNHLY, CDR2 FYNNEI. The CDR3, as DNA: TGTGCCAGCAGACAAGCGGGGGGGTTGGGTACAGATACGCAGTATTTT. This translates into CASRQAGGLGTDTQYF.

The rearrangement joins TRBV11-2 to TRBJ2-7; 10 nucleotides match TRBD1. There are 14 residues in the CDR3. Germline V lookup: CDR1 SGHAT, CDR2 FQNNGV. Trimming took 5 bases from V and 3 from J; bases not matched to a gene: 4. The CDR3 sequence: CASSQGQGSYEQYF. CDR3 bases: TGTGCCAGCAGCCAGGGACAGGGGAGCTACGAGCAGTACTTC. Based on the CDR3 plus reference TRBV11-2 and TRBJ2-7, the full variable domain is EAGVAQSPRYKIIEKRQSVAFWCNPISGHATLYWYQQILGQGPKLLIQFQNNGVVDDSQLPKDRFSAERLKGVDSTLKIQPAKLEDSAVYLCASSQGQGSYEQYFGPGTRLTVT.

The V and J genes are TRBV6-5 and TRBJ2-5; 8 nucleotides align to TRBD2. The CDR3 is 15 residues long. Germline-derived CDR1 and CDR2 are MNHEY and SVGAGI. The ends lost 7 bases at V and 5 bases at J; junction bases unmatched: 12. The CDR3 DNA reads TGTGCCAGCACGCTACTCACGGGAGGGAGGGAGACCCAGTACTTC. This sequence encodes CASTLLTGGRETQYF.

Notes on this clone: One junction end disagrees with the germline gene, perhaps due to a read error. The sample contains more than one DNA sequence encoding this CDR3. The chain has TRBV4-2 and TRBJ1-1; unclear D gene. The CDR3 length is 17 residues. Germline CDR1 LGHNA, CDR2 YNFKEQ. The DNA of the CDR3 is TGTGCCAGCAGCAACCCCCCTCCCGCAGGAGGAGTTACTGAAGCTTTTTTT. Amino acids: CASSNPPPAGGVTEAFF.

This sequence joins TRBV9 and TRBJ2-5, with 15 bases that match TRBD2. Germline lookup yields CDR1 SGDLS and CDR2 YYNGEE. The CDR3 covers 15 residues. With V trimmed by 3 bases and J by 9 bases, 6 bases remained unmatched. The CDR3 spells CASSAQGLAGGPQYF. The CDR3 nucleotides are TGTGCCAGCAGCGCGCAAGGACTAGCGGGGGGGCCCCAGTACTTC.

J is TRBJ2-1 and V is TRBV7-3; tentatively, D is TRBD2 (5 bases). The V end lost 0 bases, the J end lost 9 bases, and 12 bases lay between the germline ends. The germline V gene has CDR1 SGHTA and CDR2 FQGTGA. The CDR3 is 14 amino acids. The DNA for the CDR3 is TGTGCCAGCAGCTTAACAGGGAGATGGAGTGAGCAGTTCTTC. This encodes CASSLTGRWSEQFF.